This T cell receptor beta chain was sequenced for a study of blood T cells in healthy people across ages. Findings of the study overall: Diversity of TCR beta per million T cells declined in a roughly linear way with age. Expanded clonotype changes were possibly confounded by unknown donor CMV status.

Details on this clonotype: What it binds is not known.

The germline gives CDR1 SGHTA, CDR2 FQGNSA. The V gene lost 4 bases and the J gene lost 1 base, with 16 bases spanning the gap. The CDR3 runs 16 residues. Together with a sample-barcoded 5' primer, a J-beta primer mix was included in a second PCR lasting 7 to 11 cycles. Tags on each cDNA molecule came from a template-switch adaptor with 12 random nucleotides. TCRdb passed the 5' RACE reads through MiXCR, listing each CDR3 protein once. The sample holds hundreds of thousands of distinct CDR3 sequences, about half seen once. The chain couples TRBV7-2 to TRBJ1-1; possibly TRBD1 for D (5 bases). Sequences were obtained from blood. This TCR was sampled from a woman in her sixties in good health. The CDR3 DNA sequence: TGTGCCAGCAGCTCCGTTGTCCCTGGGGGGAACACTGAAGCTTTCTTT. Translating it yields CASSSVVPGGNTEAFF.